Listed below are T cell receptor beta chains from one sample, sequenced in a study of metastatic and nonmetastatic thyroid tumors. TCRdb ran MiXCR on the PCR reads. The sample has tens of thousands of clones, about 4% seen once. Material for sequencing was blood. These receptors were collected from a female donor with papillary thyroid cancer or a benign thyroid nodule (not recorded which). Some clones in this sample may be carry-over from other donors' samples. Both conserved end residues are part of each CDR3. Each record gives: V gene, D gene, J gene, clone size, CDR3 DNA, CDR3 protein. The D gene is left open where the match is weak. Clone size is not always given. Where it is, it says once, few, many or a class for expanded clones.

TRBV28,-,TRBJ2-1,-,TGTGCCAGCAGGGATCCTTGGACATGGAAGGGCAATGAGCAGTTCTTC,CASRDPWTWKGNEQFF
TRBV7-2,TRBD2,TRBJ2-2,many,TGTGCCAGCAGCTTATCTAGCGGGAAGTTCGGGGAGCTGTTTTTT,CASSLSSGKFGELFF
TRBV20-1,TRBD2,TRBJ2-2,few,TGCAGTGCTAGAGAAGGGACTAGCGGTTTCGCGAACACCGGGGAGCTGTTTTTT,CSAREGTSGFANTGELFF
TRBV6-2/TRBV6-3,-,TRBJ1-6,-,TGTGCCAGCAGTTACTCGGAGTACAGAAGCCCCCGATCACCCCTCCACTTT,CASSYSEYRSPRSPLHF
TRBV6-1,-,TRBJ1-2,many,TGTGCCAGCAGTGACAGGGGCGCCCTTAACTATGGCTACACCTTC,CASSDRGALNYGYTF
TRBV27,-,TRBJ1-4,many,TGTGCCAGCAGTTTAAGACCATTGGCCTCTAATGAAAAACTGTTTTTT,CASSLRPLASNEKLFF
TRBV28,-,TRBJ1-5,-,TGCGCCACCAGTTCGTATCAGCCCCAGCATTTT,CATSSYQPQHF
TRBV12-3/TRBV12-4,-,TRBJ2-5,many,TGTGCCAGCAGTTTAAACCTAGAGACCCAGTACTTC,CASSLNLETQYF
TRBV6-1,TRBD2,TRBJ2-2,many,TGTGCCAGCAGTAACCCAAGGACTAGCTTGGTCACCGGGGAGCTGTTTTTT,CASSNPRTSLVTGELFF
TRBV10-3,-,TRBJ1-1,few,TGTGCCATCAGTGAAGGGTTAGGGGGGGGGAACACCGAGGCTTTCTTT,CAISEGLGGGNTEAFF
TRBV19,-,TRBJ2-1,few,TGTGCCAGTACGCCTAGCCCGAGGGTTTACAATGAGCAGTTCTTC,CASTPSPRVYNEQFF
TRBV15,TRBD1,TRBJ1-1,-,TGTGACACGAGCCGAGGAGACAGGGATGGAACTGAAGCTTTCTTT,CDTSRGDRDGTEAFF
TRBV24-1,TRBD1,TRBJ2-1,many,TGTGCCACCAGTGACCCACAGGGGCGGTCCTACAATGAGCAGTTCTTC,CATSDPQGRSYNEQFF
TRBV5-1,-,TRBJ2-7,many,TGCGCCAGCAGCTTGGACTTGATCTCCTACGAGCAGTACTTC,CASSLDLISYEQYF
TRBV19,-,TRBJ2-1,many,TGTGCCAGTAGACGATCAGGACGGAGCTCCTACAATGAGCAGTTCTTC,CASRRSGRSSYNEQFF
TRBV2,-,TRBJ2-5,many,TGTGCCAGCAGCAGAGGGGAGACCCAGTACTTC,CASSRGETQYF
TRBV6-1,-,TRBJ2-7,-,TGTGCCAGCAGTGCTCTGGTTGGGGGCGACGAGCAGTACTTC,CASSALVGGDEQYF
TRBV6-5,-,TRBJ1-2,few,TGTGCCAGCAGTGACTCGGAACGGGGCAGGGTCGTGGGCTACACCTTC,CASSDSERGRVVGYTF
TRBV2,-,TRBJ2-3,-,TGTGCCAGCAGTGAAGGGAGGGGTCGGTCCCGCACAGATACGCAGTATTTT,CASSEGRGRSRTDTQYF
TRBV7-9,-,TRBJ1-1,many,TGTGCCAGCAGCTTAACCCCCGGGACACCGCTTGAAGCTTTCTTT,CASSLTPGTPLEAFF
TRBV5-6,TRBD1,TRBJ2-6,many,TGTGCCAGCAGCTGGGACAGGGGAACCGGGGCCAACGTCCTGACTTTC,CASSWDRGTGANVLTF
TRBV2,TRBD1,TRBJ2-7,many,TGTGCCAGCAGTGAAGGGACAGGGGGCGACGAGCAGTACTTC,CASSEGTGGDEQYF
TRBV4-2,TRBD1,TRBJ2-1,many,TGTGCCAGCAGCCAAACCGGACAGGGGGACAATGAGCAGTTCTTC,CASSQTGQGDNEQFF
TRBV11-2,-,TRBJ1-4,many,TGTGCCAGCAGCGCCGTGGTATCGGAAAAACTGTTTTTT,CASSAVVSEKLFF
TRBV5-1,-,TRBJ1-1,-,TGCGCCAGCAGCGCCGCGGGACATGTGCCTACCGTGAACACTGAAGCTTTCTTT,CASSAAGHVPTVNTEAFF
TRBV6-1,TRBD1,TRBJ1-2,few,TGTGCCAGCAGAGACAGGGGGGCTAACTATGGCTACACCTTC,CASRDRGANYGYTF
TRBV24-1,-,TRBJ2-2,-,TGTGCCACCAGGGGGGCGGCCGGGGGGTCCACCGGGGAGCTGTTTTTT,CATRGAAGGSTGELFF
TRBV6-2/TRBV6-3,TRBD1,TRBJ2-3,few,TGTGCCAGCAGGCCCCGGGACAGGGGTCCGGATACGCAGTATTTT,CASRPRDRGPDTQYF
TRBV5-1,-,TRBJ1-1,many,TGCGCCAGCAGCTTAAGCGGAGGGGACACTGAAGCTTTCTTT,CASSLSGGDTEAFF
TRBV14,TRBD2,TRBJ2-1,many,TGTGCCAGCAGCCCTAGCGGGCGAACCTACAATGAGCAGTTCTTC,CASSPSGRTYNEQFF
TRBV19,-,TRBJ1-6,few,TGTGCCAGTAGCATACAAGCAGGCGTGAATTCACCCCTCCACTTC,CASSIQAGVNSPLHF
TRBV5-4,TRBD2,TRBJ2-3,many,TGTGCCAGCAGCTCGGGACTAGCCACAGATACGCAGTATTTT,CASSSGLATDTQYF
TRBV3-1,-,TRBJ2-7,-,TGTGCCAGCAGCCAGAGCTACGAGCAGTACTTC,CASSQSYEQYF
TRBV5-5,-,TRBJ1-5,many,TGTGCCAGCAGCTTTTACGGCACGACCAATCAGCCCCAGCATTTC,CASSFYGTTNQPQHF
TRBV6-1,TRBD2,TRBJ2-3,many,TGTGCCAGCAGTGACAACTCGGGACTAGCGGGAGATACGCAGTATTTT,CASSDNSGLAGDTQYF
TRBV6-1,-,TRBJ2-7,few,TGTGCCAGCTCGGTCGGGGCGCCCTACGAGCAGTACTTC,CASSVGAPYEQYF
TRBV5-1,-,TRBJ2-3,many,TGCGCCAGCAGCTTGGGCCAACGCACAGATACGCAGTATTTT,CASSLGQRTDTQYF
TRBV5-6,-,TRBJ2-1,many,TGTGCCAGCAGCTTGGTGGGGGGGGCAACCTACAATGAGCAGTTCTTC,CASSLVGGATYNEQFF
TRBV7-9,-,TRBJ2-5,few,TGTGCCATCAGCTTTCGCGGGGGCTGGGAGACCCAGTACTTC,CAISFRGGWETQYF
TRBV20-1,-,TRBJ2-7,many,TGCAGTGCTAGAGATCTCGCGGGTCAGCGCCCCTACGAGCAGTACTTC,CSARDLAGQRPYEQYF
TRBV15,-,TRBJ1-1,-,TGTGCCACCAGCAGATTCCAGGGTGTACGAACTGAAGCTTTCTTT,CATSRFQGVRTEAFF
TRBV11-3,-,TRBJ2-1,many,TGTGCCAGCAGCTTGGTGGCGGGCTCCTACAATGAGCAGTTCTTC,CASSLVAGSYNEQFF
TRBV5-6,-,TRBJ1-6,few,TGTGCCAGCAGCTTGCCTCTCAAGAATTCACCCCTCCACTTT,CASSLPLKNSPLHF
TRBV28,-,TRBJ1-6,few,TGTGCCAGCAGTTTGAACATAGGCACTAATTCACCCCTCCACTTT,CASSLNIGTNSPLHF
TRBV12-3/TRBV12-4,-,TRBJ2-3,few,TGTGCCAGCAGTGCACCCGGGGATGATACGCAGTATTTT,CASSAPGDDTQYF
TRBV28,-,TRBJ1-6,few,TGTGCCAGCAGTGTCCTCGAAGCTCTTAATTCACCCCTCCACTTT,CASSVLEALNSPLHF
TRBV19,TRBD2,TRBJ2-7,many,TGTGCCAGTAACCTAGCGGGAACCTACGAGCAGTACTTC,CASNLAGTYEQYF
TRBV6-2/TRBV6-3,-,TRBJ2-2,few,TGTGCCAGCAGTGCGACCACATTGGGAGCCCTGAACACCGGGGAGCTGTTTTTT,CASSATTLGALNTGELFF